The sequence of this TCR beta chain was determined in a study of blood T cell repertoires in COVID-19. Study information: Samples came from the United States, Italy and Spain, spanning acute and convalescent COVID-19.

Under the authors' procedure: For nucleated cells, counts were estimated from reference gene primer amplification. Profiling relied on immunoSEQ multiplex PCR, and the TCRdb table lists in-frame clones only, not all of them. V and J calls and clone size follow that table, whereas D and trimming were derived from the DNA. The data contain around 130,000 clones, roughly 80% of them seen just once; the ten biggest clones take up around 15%. Only one count was recorded for this clone. This CDR3 spans 16 amino acids. With 5 bases removed from V and 3 bases from J, the gap between germline ends came to 20 bases. Germline loops: CDR1 MDHEN, CDR2 SYDVKM.

Sequencing was done on a sample of peripheral blood. The J gene is TRBJ2-7, the V gene TRBV28, with D possibly matching TRBD1 (6 bases). This TCR was recovered from a woman between 50 and 59 years old with acute or convalescent COVID-19. The CDR3 region has the DNA TGTGCCAGCAGTCCGTTAGCTGGGCAGGGGTTCTACGAGCAGTACTTC. It translates to CASSPLAGQGFYEQYF.